This T cell receptor (beta chain) was profiled in a study of blood T cell repertoires in COVID-19 (dated by TCRdb to the early 2020s). About the study as a whole: The collaborator samples originated in the United States, Italy and Spain and spanned the acute and convalescent phases of COVID-19. The prospective study material was composed of cDNA or gDNA derived from T cells, B-cell-depleted T cells, or PBMCs. Subjects who had been exposed to COVID-19, were actively infected with it, or had recovered from it provided the deeply sampled blood TCRbeta repertoires that made up the dataset. Nearly every sample came with metadata listing a de-identified subject ID, COVID-19 status, age in years and sex. The samples were drawn from two sources: the first 160 participants of the ongoing ImmuneRACE study, and approximately 1,300 subjects contributed by 6 global collaborators. Where available, HLA class I and class II types were obtained from metadata supplied by the sample provider rather than from assay-based typing. The repertoires were released in a freely available public database intended as a resource for research on the immune response to SARS-CoV-2. Results the study describes overall, beyond this receptor: The quantity of clinical and demographic metadata differed by source and by participant and was supplied without curation.

TCRbeta CDR3 regions were amplified from genomic DNA using the immunoSEQ Assay, a bias-controlled multiplex PCR. The authors processed their data as follows. Nucleated cell counts per sample were estimated from amplification of reference gene primers within the assay. To quantify the absolute abundance of each unique TCRbeta CDR3 rearrangement, sequence reads were collapsed and filtered. For each sample, productive Simpson clonality was calculated as the square root of Simpson's diversity index across productive rearrangements. Not all clones reach the TCRdb copy of this immuneACCESS table, which keeps in-frame sequences only. Checked studies attribute under half of the gap to unresolved V genes and leave the rest unexplained. The V and J calls and the clone size are those of that table, but D and trimming were determined from the DNA. This sample gives tens of thousands of clones in total; 60% to 85% of them show up just once. 45% to 65% of the sample lies in the top ten.

Collaborating institutions collected whole blood in K2EDTA tubes following their own protocols. For TCRbeta analysis, collaborators shipped samples as frozen whole blood, isolated PBMCs, or DNA extracted from either of those sample types. This clone was observed a few times. Its antigen is still unknown. Base quality data are lacking; no much larger clone is found one base away. The sequence was collected from a woman of 80 years or more with acute or convalescent COVID-19. The source material was peripheral blood.

The CDR3 is CSVDPGTSGRGGQFF. The DNA is as follows: TGCAGCGTTGACCCCGGGACTAGCGGGAGGGGGGGGCAGTTCTTC. Recombination joined TRBV29-1 with TRBJ2-1, and 16 bases in between align with TRBD2. The CDR3 goes from the cysteine to the phenylalanine over 15 residues. The read is trimmed to its CDR3 DNA, 45 bases read in frame from base 1. Trimming leaves V shorter by 3 bases and J shorter by 12 bases, with the junction holding 8 bases beyond the gene matches. CDR1 is given as SQVTM and CDR2 as ANQGSEA, both from the germline V gene.